The clone carrying this T cell receptor (beta chain) was seen more than once but under ten times. This entry belongs to a study of shared clonotypes between healthy human individuals. Donors were healthy HIV-negative adults without recently reported acute infections or vaccinations. Germline loops: CDR1 SGHTA, CDR2 FQGNSA. V shed 1 base and J shed 8 bases, with 12 bases lying between them. This CDR3 is 14 amino acids long. Data came from immunoSEQ multiplex PCR; TCRdb stores just in-frame clones and leaves some out. The sample records about 1 million clones, about 80% being singletons. Sequencing input: memory CD4+ T cells sorted from blood. Subset described: CD45RA-negative fraction. The chain has TRBV7-2 and TRBJ2-1; no clear D gene. The TCR sequence derives from a man aged 18 to 30 in good health. CDR3 residues: CASSLGGSRDEQFF. The CDR3 bases are TGTGCCAGCAGCTTAGGAGGTAGTCGGGATGAGCAGTTCTTC.